This TCR beta chain derives from a study of cytomegalovirus exposure and HLA in healthy donors. Whole-study results and caveats: Association of 16,951 TCR beta sequences with HLA alleles was found at 0.05 false discovery rate in a later analysis.

The J segment lost 1 base and the V segment lost 5 bases, leaving 6 bases of the junction unmatched. Germline V gene data show CDR1 as SEHNR and CDR2 as FQNEAQ (reference sequence). The CDR3 is made up of 15 amino acids. As for this clone: The antigen remains unidentified.

13 Jbeta primers and 60 Vbeta primers were used for the PCR. TCRdb's table, derived via immunoSEQ multiplex PCR, lists solely in-frame clones and lacks some. Of approximately 80,000 clones in the sample, 55% to 65% are singletons; the top ten hold about 15%. The sequence was obtained from a woman in her thirties or forties in good health and CMV-seropositive. The sequencing input was PBMCs. The chain combines TRBV7-9 with TRBJ2-7; TRBD1 matches 9 bases. The CDR3 reads CASSMDRGQSYEQYF. CDR3 nucleotide sequence: TGTGCCAGCAGCATGGACAGGGGCCAGTCCTACGAGCAGTACTTC.